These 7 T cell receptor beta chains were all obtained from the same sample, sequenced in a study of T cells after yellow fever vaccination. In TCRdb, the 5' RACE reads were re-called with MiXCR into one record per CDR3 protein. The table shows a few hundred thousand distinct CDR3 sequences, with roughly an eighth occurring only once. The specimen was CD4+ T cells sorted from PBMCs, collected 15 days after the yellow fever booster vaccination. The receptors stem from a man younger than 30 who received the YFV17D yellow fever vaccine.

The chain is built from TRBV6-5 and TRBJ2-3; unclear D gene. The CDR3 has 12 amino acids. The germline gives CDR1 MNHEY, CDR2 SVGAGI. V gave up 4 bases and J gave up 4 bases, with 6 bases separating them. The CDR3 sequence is CASSSESDTQYF. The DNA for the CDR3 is TGTGCCAGCAGTTCCGAATCAGATACGCAGTATTTT.

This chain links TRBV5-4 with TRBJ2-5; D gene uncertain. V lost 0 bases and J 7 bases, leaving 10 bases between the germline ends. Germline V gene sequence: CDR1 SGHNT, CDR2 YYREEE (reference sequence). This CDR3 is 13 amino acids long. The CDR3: CASSLDAGGTQYF. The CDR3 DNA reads TGTGCCAGCAGCTTGGACGCAGGCGGGACCCAGTACTTC.

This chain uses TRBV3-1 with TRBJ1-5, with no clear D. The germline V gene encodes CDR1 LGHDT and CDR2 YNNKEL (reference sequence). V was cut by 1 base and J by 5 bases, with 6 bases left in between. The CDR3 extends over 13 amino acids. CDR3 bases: TGTGCCAGCAGCCAAGGATTGTATCAGCCCCAGCATTTT. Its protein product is CASSQGLYQPQHF.

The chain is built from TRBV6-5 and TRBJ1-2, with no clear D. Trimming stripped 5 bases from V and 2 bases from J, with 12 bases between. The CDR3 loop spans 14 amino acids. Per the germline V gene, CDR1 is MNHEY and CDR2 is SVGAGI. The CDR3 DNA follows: TGTGCCAGCAGTGCCCAGGTCGGGAACTATGGCTACACCTTC. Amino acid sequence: CASSAQVGNYGYTF.

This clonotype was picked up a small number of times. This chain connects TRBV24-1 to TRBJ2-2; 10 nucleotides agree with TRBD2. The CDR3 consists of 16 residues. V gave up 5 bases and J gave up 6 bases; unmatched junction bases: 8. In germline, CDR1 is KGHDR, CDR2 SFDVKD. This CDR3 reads CATSGVGLASAGELFF. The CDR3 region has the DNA TGTGCCACCAGTGGAGTGGGACTAGCGTCCGCCGGGGAGCTGTTTTTT.

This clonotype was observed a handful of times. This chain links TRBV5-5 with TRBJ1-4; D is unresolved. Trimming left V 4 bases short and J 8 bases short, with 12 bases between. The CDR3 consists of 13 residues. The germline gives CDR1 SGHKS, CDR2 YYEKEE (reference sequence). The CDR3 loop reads CASSILIWEKLFF. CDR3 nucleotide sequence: TGTGCCAGCAGCATCCTCATCTGGGAAAAACTGTTTTTT. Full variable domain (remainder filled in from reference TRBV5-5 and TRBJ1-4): DAGVTQSPTHLIKTRGQQVTLRCSPISGHKSVSWYQQVLGQGPQFIFQYYEKEERGRGNFPDRFSARQFPNYSSELNVNALLLGDSALYLCASSILIWEKLFFGSGTQLSVL.

The CDR3 DNA is TGTGCCAGCACCCAGGCCCCTTTGGGGCGCCCAGATACGCAGTATTTT. Its protein is CASTQAPLGRPDTQYF. The chain joins TRBV21-1 to TRBJ2-3; the table assigns TRBD2, which was not confirmed against the DNA. TRBV21-1 is recorded as a pseudogene. The CDR3 runs to 16 residues.